The 15 T cell receptor beta chains given below trace back to one sample, sequenced in a study of blood T cell repertoires in COVID-19. Profiling relied on immunoSEQ multiplex PCR, and the TCRdb table lists in-frame clones only, not all of them. The sample has 180,000 or so clones; approximately 83% are singletons. The sequenced sample consisted of peripheral blood. These receptor sequences come from a human donor with active or convalescent COVID-19. The donor label of this sample is uncertain.

J is TRBJ2-2 and V is TRBV2; 7 bases are shared with TRBD2. J gave up 2 bases and V 10 bases, and 10 bases lay outside the gene matches. Germline-derived CDR1 and CDR2 are SNHLY and FYNNEI. CDR3 length: 15 amino acids. CDR3 amino acids: CATQASGVNTGELFF. Written as DNA, the CDR3 is TGTGCCACCCAAGCTAGCGGAGTTAACACCGGGGAGCTGTTTTTT.

This clone was seen a few times. V is TRBV18 and J is TRBJ2-3; TRBD1 agrees at 7 bases. Germline-derived CDR1 and CDR2 are KGHSH and LQKENI. Trimming took 1 base from V and 3 from J; bases not matched to a gene: 10. The CDR3 loop spans 17 amino acids. CDR3 residues: CASSPRLRQGRTDTQYF. CDR3 in DNA: TGTGCCAGCTCACCACGGTTGAGACAGGGAAGAACAGATACGCAGTATTTT. Full variable domain (missing parts from reference TRBV18 and TRBJ2-3): NAGVMQNPRHLVRRRGQEARLRCSPMKGHSHVYWYRQLPEEGLKFMVYLQKENIIDESGMPKERFSAEFPKEGPSILRIQQVVRGDSAAYFCASSPRLRQGRTDTQYFGPGTRLTVL.

The chain recombines TRBV5-4 with TRBJ1-5; D unresolved. V lost 1 base and J 7 bases, leaving 12 bases between the germline ends. Germline CDR1 SGHNT, CDR2 YYREEE (reference sequence). The CDR3 is 14 residues long. The CDR3 sequence: CASSLMGSPQPQHF. CDR3 coding DNA: TGTGCCAGCAGCTTGATGGGGAGCCCCCAGCCCCAGCATTTT.

The chain uses TRBV25-1 and TRBJ2-5, with 9 bases identical to TRBD2. The CDR3 contains 17 residues. In germline, CDR1 is MGHDK, CDR2 SYGVNS. J lost 1 base, V lost 2 bases, and 8 bases had no gene match. The CDR3 nucleotides are TGTGCCAGCAGTGAAGGGGCCCTAGCGGGACTCCAAGAGACCCAGTACTTC. This codes for CASSEGALAGLQETQYF.

The chain carries TRBV24-1 and TRBJ1-5; weak D call: TRBD1 (6 bases). V shed 7 bases and J shed 2 bases, with 11 bases lying between them. CDR3 length equals 14 residues. Germline CDR1 KGHDR, CDR2 SFDVKD. CDR3 sequence reads: CATSSTGGNQPQHF. The CDR3 DNA reads as TGTGCCACCAGCTCGACAGGCGGCAATCAGCCCCAGCATTTT.

The table lists this clone with a few counts. The chain employs TRBV19 and TRBJ2-7, with 7 bases aligning to TRBD2. This CDR3 comprises 15 residues. Germline CDR1 reads LNHDA; CDR2 reads SQIVND (reference sequence). The junction had 11 bases not matched to a gene; V was cut back by 7 bases and J by 2 bases. In nucleotides, the CDR3 is TGTGCCAGTAAAGGGCTTAGGGAGGGCACCTACGAGCAGTACTTC. This codes for CASKGLREGTYEQYF. The full variable domain, its missing parts supplied by reference TRBV19 and TRBJ2-7, is DGGITQSPKYLFRKEGQNVTLSCEQNLNHDAMYWYRQDPGQGLRLIYYSQIVNDFQKGDIAEGYSVSREKKESFPLTVTSAQKNPTAFYLCASKGLREGTYEQYFGPGTRLTVT.

The chain recombines TRBV4-1 with TRBJ1-6; the D is unclear. Germline CDR1 MGHRA, CDR2 YSYEKL. Trimming removed 1 base at V and 3 bases at J, with 7 bases between. This CDR3 is 15 amino acids long. This chain's CDR3 is CASSQVHSYNSPLHF. The CDR3 DNA follows: TGCGCCAGCAGCCAAGTTCACAGCTATAATTCACCCCTCCACTTT.

This clone was observed once. The V and J genes are TRBV6-1 and TRBJ1-5, with D hard to call. Trimming shortened V by 1 base and J by 0 bases, and 7 bases separated the two germline ends. The CDR3 is 15 amino acids. Germline CDR1 reads MNHNS; CDR2 reads SASEGT. The chain's CDR3 is CASSEVGVSNQPQHF. In nucleotides, the CDR3 is TGTGCCAGCAGTGAAGTGGGAGTTAGCAATCAGCCCCAGCATTTT.

J is TRBJ1-1 and V is TRBV30; D uncertain. Trimming left V 4 bases short and J 0 bases short, with 12 bases between. The CDR3 loop spans 14 amino acids. Germline V gene data show CDR1 as GTSNPN and CDR2 as SVGIG (reference sequence). The CDR3 DNA is TGTGCCTGGAACCGGGTGCTCATGAACACTGAAGCTTTCTTT. Translated: CAWNRVLMNTEAFF.

This rearrangement joins TRBV6-5 to TRBJ2-7; D possibly corresponds to TRBD1 (5 bases). The CDR3 totals 11 residues. Per the germline V gene, CDR1 is MNHEY and CDR2 is SVGAGI. Trimming left V 2 bases short and J 12 bases short, with 11 bases between. CDR3 protein: CASSYGAGLYF. CDR3 nucleotides: TGTGCCAGCAGTTACGGGGCAGGGCTGTACTTC.

The chain links TRBV11-3 to TRBJ1-3, with D uncertain. Germline V gene data show CDR1 as SGHNT and CDR2 as YENEEA. The CDR3 sequence is 16 residues long. V was pared by 5 bases and J by 0 bases, with 14 bases between. CDR3 region: CASSPDPRDSGNTIYF. DNA for the CDR3: TGTGCCAGCAGCCCCGACCCACGGGACTCTGGAAACACCATATATTTT.

The CDR3 region has the DNA TGTGCCAGCAGCTCCATGCGGACTGGGGCCAACGTCCTGACTTTC. Protein: CASSSMRTGANVLTF. The gene calls are TRBV11-2 and TRBJ2-6; D unresolved. This CDR3 has 15 residues. CDR1 and CDR2 from the germline V gene are SGHAT and FQNNGV. Trimming cost V 4 bases and J 2 bases, with 9 bases left between them.

V and J are TRBV28 and TRBJ1-5, with unresolved D. The V and J ends lost 6 bases and 1 base respectively, with 7 bases between them. The CDR3 spans 13 residues. Per the germline V gene, CDR1 is MDHEN and CDR2 is SYDVKM. CDR3: CASRDSSNQPQHF. CDR3 nucleotides: TGTGCCAGCAGGGACTCAAGCAATCAGCCCCAGCATTTT.

The CDR3 coding sequence is TGTGCCAGCAGCCCCACCGGGACTCCCAGGGAGACCCAGTACTTC. As protein: CASSPTGTPRETQYF. The rearrangement links TRBV7-3 to TRBJ2-5; possible D gene TRBD2, 6 bases. Germline V gene sequence: CDR1 SGHTA, CDR2 FQGTGA. Trimming left V 5 bases short and J 5 bases short, with 18 bases between. There are 15 residues in the CDR3.

The gene calls are TRBV25-1 and TRBJ2-7; D is possibly TRBD1 (5 bases). Trimming removed 4 bases at V and 0 bases at J, with 10 bases between. The length of the CDR3 is 14 residues. Germline V CDR1 and CDR2: MGHDK, SYGVNS. This CDR3 reads CASSGRGASYEQYF. CDR3 nucleotides: TGTGCCAGCAGTGGAAGGGGTGCCTCCTACGAGCAGTACTTC.